This T cell receptor (beta chain) was sequenced for a study of cytomegalovirus exposure and HLA in healthy donors. Whole-study findings and limits: The authors later linked a missense DCLRE1C variant to TCR beta V- and J-gene trimming.

Points on this clone: Its antigen is undetermined.

A multiplex PCR was run with 60 Vbeta primers and 13 Jbeta primers. The method was immunoSEQ multiplex PCR; TCRdb's version includes in-frame clones alone and lacks a portion of them. Here the sample spans around 170,000 clones, 78% being singletons. This clonotype was sampled from a male donor in good health and CMV-seronegative. Material: PBMCs.

CDR3 sequence: CASSFAGETEAFF. CDR3 in DNA: TGTGCCAGCAGTTTTGCGGGGGAAACTGAAGCTTTCTTT. The chain has TRBV28 and TRBJ1-1, with D tentatively TRBD1 (5 bases). The CDR3 is 13 residues long. Trimming took 3 bases from V and 5 from J, leaving 10 bases between them. Germline CDR1 MDHEN, CDR2 SYDVKM.